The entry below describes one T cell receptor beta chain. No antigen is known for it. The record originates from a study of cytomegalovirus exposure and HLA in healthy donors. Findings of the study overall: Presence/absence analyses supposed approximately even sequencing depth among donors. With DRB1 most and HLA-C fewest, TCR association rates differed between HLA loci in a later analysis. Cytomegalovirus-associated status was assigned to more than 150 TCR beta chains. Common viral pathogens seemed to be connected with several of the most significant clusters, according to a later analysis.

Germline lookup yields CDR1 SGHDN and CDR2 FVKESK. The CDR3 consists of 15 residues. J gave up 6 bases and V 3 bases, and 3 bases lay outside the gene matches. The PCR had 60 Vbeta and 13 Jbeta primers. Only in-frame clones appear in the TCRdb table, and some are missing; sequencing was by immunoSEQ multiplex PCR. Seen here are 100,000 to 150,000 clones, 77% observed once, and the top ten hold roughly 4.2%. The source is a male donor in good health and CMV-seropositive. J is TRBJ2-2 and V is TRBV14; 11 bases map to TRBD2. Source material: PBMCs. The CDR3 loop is CASSQTGLAAGELFF. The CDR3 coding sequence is TGTGCCAGCAGCCAGACGGGACTAGCGGCCGGGGAGCTGTTTTTT. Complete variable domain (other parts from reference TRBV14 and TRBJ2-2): EAGVTQFPSHSVIEKGQTVTLRCDPISGHDNLYWYRRVMGKEIKFLLHFVKESKQDESGMPNNRFLAERTGGTYSTLKVQPAELEDSGVYFCASSQTGLAAGELFFGEGSRLTVL.